This T cell receptor beta chain was retrieved from a study of spatial heterogeneity in lung cancer. This clonotype was counted between two and nine times. V lost 2 bases and J 3 bases, leaving 15 bases between the germline ends. CDR3 length equals 15 residues. The germline CDR1 and CDR2 sequences are SGHRS and YFSETQ. MiXCR, applied by TCRdb to the 5' RACE reads, yields one record per CDR3 protein. Of about 45,000 distinct CDR3 sequences listed, roughly an eighth are singletons. The time point was: sample taken at primary tumor resection. The chain employs TRBV5-1 and TRBJ2-7, with D maybe TRBD2 (7 bases). The origin of this receptor is a male donor with early-stage non-small cell lung cancer. The source material was PBMCs, sampled at surgery. The chain's CDR3 is CASSFLAGANYEQYF. CDR3 nucleotides: TGCGCCAGCAGCTTCTTGGCGGGGGCGAACTACGAGCAGTACTTC.